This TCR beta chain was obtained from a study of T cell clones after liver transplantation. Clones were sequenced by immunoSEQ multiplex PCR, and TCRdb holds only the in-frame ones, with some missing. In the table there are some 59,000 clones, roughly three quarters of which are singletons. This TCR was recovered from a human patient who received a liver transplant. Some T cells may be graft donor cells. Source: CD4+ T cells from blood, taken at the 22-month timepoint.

CDR3 coding DNA: TGTGCCAGCAGCTTGGCGGGGGCTACCGAGCAGTACTTC. It yields the protein CASSLAGATEQYF. V is TRBV5-6 and J is TRBJ2-7; D is perhaps TRBD1 or TRBD2 (6 bases each). Looked up from germline, CDR1 is SGHDT and CDR2 is YYEEEE. Deletions cut 0 bases from V and 6 bases from J, with 10 bases between. The CDR3 contains 13 residues.